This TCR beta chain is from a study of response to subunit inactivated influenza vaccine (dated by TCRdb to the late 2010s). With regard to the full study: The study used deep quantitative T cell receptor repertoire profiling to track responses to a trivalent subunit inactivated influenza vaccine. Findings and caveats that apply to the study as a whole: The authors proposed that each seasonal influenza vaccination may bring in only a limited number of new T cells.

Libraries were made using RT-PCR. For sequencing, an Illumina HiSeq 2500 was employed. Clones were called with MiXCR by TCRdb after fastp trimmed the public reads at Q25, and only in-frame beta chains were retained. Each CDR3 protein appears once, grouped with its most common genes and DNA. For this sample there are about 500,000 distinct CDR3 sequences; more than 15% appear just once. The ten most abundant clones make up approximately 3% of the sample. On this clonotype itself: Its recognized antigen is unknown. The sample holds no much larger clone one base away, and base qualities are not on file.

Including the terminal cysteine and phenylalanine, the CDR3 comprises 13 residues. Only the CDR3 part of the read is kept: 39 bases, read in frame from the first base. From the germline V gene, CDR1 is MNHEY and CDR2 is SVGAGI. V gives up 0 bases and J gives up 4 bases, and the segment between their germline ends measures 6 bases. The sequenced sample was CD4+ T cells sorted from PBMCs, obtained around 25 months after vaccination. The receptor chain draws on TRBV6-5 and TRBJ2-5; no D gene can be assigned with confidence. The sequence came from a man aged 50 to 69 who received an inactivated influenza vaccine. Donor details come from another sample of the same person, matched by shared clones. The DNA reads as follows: TGTGCCAGCAGTTACTCCTTCTCAGAGACCCAGTACTTC. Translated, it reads CASSYSFSETQYF.